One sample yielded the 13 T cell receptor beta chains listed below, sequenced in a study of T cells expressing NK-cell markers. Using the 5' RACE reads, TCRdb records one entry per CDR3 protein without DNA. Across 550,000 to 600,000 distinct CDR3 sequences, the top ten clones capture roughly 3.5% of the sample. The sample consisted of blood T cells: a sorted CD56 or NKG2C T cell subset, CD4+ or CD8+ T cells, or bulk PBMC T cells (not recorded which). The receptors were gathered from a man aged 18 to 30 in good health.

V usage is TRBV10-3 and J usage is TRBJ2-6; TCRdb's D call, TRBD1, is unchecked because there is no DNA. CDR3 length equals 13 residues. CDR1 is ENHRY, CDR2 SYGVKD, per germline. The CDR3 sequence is CAISEGTGAAQTF.

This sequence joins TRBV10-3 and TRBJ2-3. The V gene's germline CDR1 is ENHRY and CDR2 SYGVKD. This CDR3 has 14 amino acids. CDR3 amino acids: CAISERTSTDTQYF.

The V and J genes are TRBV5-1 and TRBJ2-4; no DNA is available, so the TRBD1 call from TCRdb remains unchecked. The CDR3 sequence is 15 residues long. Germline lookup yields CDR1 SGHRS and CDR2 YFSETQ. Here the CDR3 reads CASSLGGVIADIQYF.

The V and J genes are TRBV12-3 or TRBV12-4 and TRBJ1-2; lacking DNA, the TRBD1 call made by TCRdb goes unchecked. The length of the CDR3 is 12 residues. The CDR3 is CASRRTHWGYTF.

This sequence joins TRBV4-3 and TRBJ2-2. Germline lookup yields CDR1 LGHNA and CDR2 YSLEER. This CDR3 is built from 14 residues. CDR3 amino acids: CASSQEHGTGELFF.

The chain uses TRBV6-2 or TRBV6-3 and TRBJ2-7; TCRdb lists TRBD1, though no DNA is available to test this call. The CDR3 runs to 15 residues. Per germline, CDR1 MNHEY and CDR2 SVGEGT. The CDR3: CASTRDRGPGYEQYF.

The CDR3 sequence: CASSSRGGYAGGPGTDTQYF. This chain connects TRBV11-2 to TRBJ2-3; TCRdb designates TRBD2, a call that cannot be tested without DNA. This CDR3 contains 20 residues. The germline CDR1 and CDR2 sequences are SGHAT and FQNNGV.

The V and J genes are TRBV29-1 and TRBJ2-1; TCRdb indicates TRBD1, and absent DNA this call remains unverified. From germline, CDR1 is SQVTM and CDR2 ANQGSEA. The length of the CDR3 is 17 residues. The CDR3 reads CSVEPMRQPSSYNEQFF.

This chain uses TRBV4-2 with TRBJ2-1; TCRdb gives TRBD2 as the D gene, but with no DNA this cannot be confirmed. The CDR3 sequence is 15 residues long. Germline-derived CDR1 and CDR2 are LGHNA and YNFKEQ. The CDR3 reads CASSQTPLAGTEQFF.

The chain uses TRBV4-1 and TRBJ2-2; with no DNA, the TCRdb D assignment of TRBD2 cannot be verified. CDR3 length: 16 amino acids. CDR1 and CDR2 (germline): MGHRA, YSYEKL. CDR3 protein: CASSLWGSGHSGELFF.

CDR3 region: CASNQLAGFSTDTQYF. The chain has TRBV5-1 and TRBJ2-3; no DNA is available, so the TRBD2 call from TCRdb remains unchecked. The CDR3 consists of 16 residues. The germline V gene encodes CDR1 SGHRS and CDR2 YFSETQ.

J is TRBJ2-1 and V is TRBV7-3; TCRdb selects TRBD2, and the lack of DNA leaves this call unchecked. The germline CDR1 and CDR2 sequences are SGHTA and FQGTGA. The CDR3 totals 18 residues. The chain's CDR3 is CASSLVGLAGGQNNEQFF. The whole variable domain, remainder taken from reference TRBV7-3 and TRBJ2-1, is GAGVSQTPSNKVTEKGKYVELRCDPISGHTALYWYRQSLGQGPEFLIYFQGTGAADDSGLPNDRFFAVRPEGSVSTLKIQRTERGDSAVYLCASSLVGLAGGQNNEQFFGPGTRLTVL.

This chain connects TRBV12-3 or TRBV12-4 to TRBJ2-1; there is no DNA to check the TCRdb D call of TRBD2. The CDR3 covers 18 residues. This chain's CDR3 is CASSFGLAGRTPSNEQFF.